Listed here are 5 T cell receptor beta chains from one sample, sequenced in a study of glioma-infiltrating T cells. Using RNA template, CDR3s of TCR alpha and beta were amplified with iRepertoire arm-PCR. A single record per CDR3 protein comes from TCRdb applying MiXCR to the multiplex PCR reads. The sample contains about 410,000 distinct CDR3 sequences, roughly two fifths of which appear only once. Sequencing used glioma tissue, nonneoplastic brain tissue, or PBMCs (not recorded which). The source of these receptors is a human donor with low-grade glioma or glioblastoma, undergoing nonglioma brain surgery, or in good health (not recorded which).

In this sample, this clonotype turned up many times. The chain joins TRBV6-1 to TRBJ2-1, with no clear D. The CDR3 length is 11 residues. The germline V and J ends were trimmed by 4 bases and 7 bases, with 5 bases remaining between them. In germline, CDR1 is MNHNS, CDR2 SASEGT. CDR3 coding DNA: TGTGCCAGCAGTGCCTTAAATGAGCAGTTCTTC. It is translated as CASSALNEQFF.

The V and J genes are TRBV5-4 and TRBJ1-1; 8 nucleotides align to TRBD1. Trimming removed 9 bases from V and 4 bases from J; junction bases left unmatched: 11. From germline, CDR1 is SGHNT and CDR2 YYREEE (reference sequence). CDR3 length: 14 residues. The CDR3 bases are TGTGCCATTGGACAGGGAGGGGTTGGCACTGAAGCTTTCTTT. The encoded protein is CAIGQGGVGTEAFF.

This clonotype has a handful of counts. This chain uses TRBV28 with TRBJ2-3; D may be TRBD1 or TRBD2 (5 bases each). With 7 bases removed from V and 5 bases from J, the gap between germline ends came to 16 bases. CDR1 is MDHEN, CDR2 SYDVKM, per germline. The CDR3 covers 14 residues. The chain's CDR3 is CASIVAGSGDTQYF. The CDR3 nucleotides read TGTGCCAGCATTGTGGCAGGGAGCGGAGATACGCAGTATTTT.

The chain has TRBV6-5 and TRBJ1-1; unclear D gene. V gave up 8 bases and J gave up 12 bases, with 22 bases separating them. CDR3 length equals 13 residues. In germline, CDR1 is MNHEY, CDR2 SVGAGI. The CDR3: CASSMRAPRSTFF. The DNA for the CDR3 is TGTGCCAGCTCAATGAGGGCCCCTCGAAGTACTTTCTTT.

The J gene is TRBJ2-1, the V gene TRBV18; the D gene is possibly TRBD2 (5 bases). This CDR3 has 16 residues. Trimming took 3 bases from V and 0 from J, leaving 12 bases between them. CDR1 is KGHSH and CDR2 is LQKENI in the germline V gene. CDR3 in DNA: TGTGCCAGCTCACCCACTGGAGGTGTCTCCTACAATGAGCAGTTCTTC. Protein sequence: CASSPTGGVSYNEQFF.